This T cell receptor beta chain was obtained from a study of T cell repertoires in cytomegalovirus infection. Study as a whole: It was recently identified HLA-C-restricted and well-studied HLA-B-restricted CMV epitopes that the study used. Public TCR beta signature analysis indicated the presence of both CMV infection and matching HLA type.

TCRdb fed the reads into MiXCR, producing one record per CDR3 protein. The sample yields around 710,000 distinct CDR3 sequences, almost 30% seen once. With respect to this clonotype: Its antigen is currently unknown.

Findings and limits, study-wide: CMV-specific HLA-C-restricted TCR beta clonotypes dominated the ex vivo response. Frequencies of public TCR beta families were cumulated, and this identified carriers of CMV plus the relevant HLA.

The germline V gene encodes CDR1 MNHNS and CDR2 SASEGT. The CDR3 contains 16 residues. V lost 2 bases and J lost 4, with 17 bases in between. The clonotype originates from a human donor in good health (CMV status not recorded). Some clones in this sample may be carry-over from other donors' samples. V gene TRBV6-1 combines with J gene TRBJ1-2; unclear D gene. Sequencing used cultured CD8+ T cells from PBMCs, obtained from culture after CMV antigen stimulation. In nucleotides, the CDR3 is TGTGCCAGCAGTGAATATGTCACAAGTAGAATCTATGGCTACACCTTC. This codes for CASSEYVTSRIYGYTF.